The rows below give T cell receptor beta chains drawn from one sample of a study of spatial heterogeneity in lung cancer. TCRdb re-analysed the 5' RACE reads in MiXCR, keeping a single row per CDR3 protein. The profile shows roughly 15,000 distinct CDR3 sequences, about 20% of them singletons. Here the sequenced sample was PBMCs, taken at follow-up. These TCRs come from a male donor with early-stage non-small cell lung cancer. Both conserved end residues are part of each CDR3. The D gene is left open where the match is weak. The listing skips clone size in some rows; elsewhere it reads once, few, many or a size class.

CDR3nt: TGTGCCAGCAGAGGGACAGGATTTTATGGGGAGCTGTTTTTT
CDR3aa: CASRGTGFYGELFF
d_gene: TRBD1
abundance: medium-sized
v_gene: TRBV12-3/TRBV12-4
j_gene: TRBJ2-2

CDR3nt: TGTGCCAGCAGCTTGGGCAGGGGTGCATCACCCCTCCACTTT
CDR3aa: CASSLGRGASPLHF
d_gene: -
abundance: medium-sized
v_gene: TRBV11-1
j_gene: TRBJ1-6

CDR3nt: TGTGCCAGCAGCCTCAGGGCCTGGAACACTGAAGCTTTCTTT
CDR3aa: CASSLRAWNTEAFF
d_gene: -
abundance: -
v_gene: TRBV27
j_gene: TRBJ1-1

CDR3nt: TGTGCCAGCAGCCGAGGGGCAGGGGGCACCCAAGAGACCCAGTACTTC
CDR3aa: CASSRGAGGTQETQYF
d_gene: TRBD1
abundance: -
v_gene: TRBV7-6
j_gene: TRBJ2-5

CDR3nt: TGTGCCAGACAAGAGGGGGGGCCCGAGTCGGACACCGGGGAGCTGTTTTTT
CDR3aa: CARQEGGPESDTGELFF
d_gene: -
abundance: few
v_gene: TRBV11-3
j_gene: TRBJ2-2

CDR3nt: TGTGCCGCACGGGGACCGGAGGGTCAGCCCCAGCATTTT
CDR3aa: CAARGPEGQPQHF
d_gene: -
abundance: many
v_gene: TRBV6-6
j_gene: TRBJ1-5

CDR3nt: TGTGCCTGGAGTGTATTTTGGCCTTCCTACGAGCAGTACTTC
CDR3aa: CAWSVFWPSYEQYF
d_gene: -
abundance: medium-sized
v_gene: TRBV30
j_gene: TRBJ2-7

CDR3nt: TGCAGTGCTAGTGAACCGGGACAGGGGGCGGATGGCTACACCTTC
CDR3aa: CSASEPGQGADGYTF
d_gene: TRBD1
abundance: many
v_gene: TRBV20-1
j_gene: TRBJ1-2

CDR3nt: TGCAGCGTAGGCAGTAGTCACTACAATGAGCAGTTCTTC
CDR3aa: CSVGSSHYNEQFF
d_gene: -
abundance: medium-sized
v_gene: TRBV29-1
j_gene: TRBJ2-1

CDR3nt: TGTGCCAGCAGTGAGGGACTAACCGCCCCTCCAACTAATGAAAAACTGTTTTTT
CDR3aa: CASSEGLTAPPTNEKLFF
d_gene: -
abundance: many
v_gene: TRBV6-1
j_gene: TRBJ1-4

CDR3nt: TGTGCCAGCAGTTACCCGGACATGGGGATGGGGCCCCAGCATTTT
CDR3aa: CASSYPDMGMGPQHF
d_gene: -
abundance: -
v_gene: TRBV6-2/TRBV6-3
j_gene: TRBJ1-5

CDR3nt: TGTGCCAGCAGCCAAGATGGGTTAGTCTCTGGGGCCAACGTCCTGACTTTC
CDR3aa: CASSQDGLVSGANVLTF
d_gene: -
abundance: many
v_gene: TRBV4-2
j_gene: TRBJ2-6

CDR3nt: TGTGCCAGCAGTGAAGGGGACCGGTACTATGGCTACACCTTC
CDR3aa: CASSEGDRYYGYTF
d_gene: -
abundance: medium-sized
v_gene: TRBV6-1
j_gene: TRBJ1-2

CDR3nt: TGTGCCAGCAGTGATCCCGCCGGGACAGGGGAAGACGAGCAGTACTTC
CDR3aa: CASSDPAGTGEDEQYF
d_gene: TRBD1
abundance: few
v_gene: TRBV25-1
j_gene: TRBJ2-7

CDR3nt: TGTGCCAGCAGCCTAACAACCTCCGGGACAGGGGGCACCGGGGAGCTGTTTTTT
CDR3aa: CASSLTTSGTGGTGELFF
d_gene: TRBD1
abundance: many
v_gene: TRBV9
j_gene: TRBJ2-2

CDR3nt: TGTGCCAGTAGTTACCCGAGGGGACAGGGGGCTTTCTATGGCTACACCTTC
CDR3aa: CASSYPRGQGAFYGYTF
d_gene: TRBD1
abundance: -
v_gene: TRBV19
j_gene: TRBJ1-2